This TCR beta chain emerged from a study of blood T cell repertoires in COVID-19. Study overall: Sources were T cells, B-cell-depleted T cells, or PBMCs; the material itself was cDNA or gDNA.

Clones were read by immunoSEQ multiplex PCR, and TCRdb kept only the in-frame ones, dropping some. The profile shows 150,000 to 200,000 clones, roughly 87% of them singletons. The germline V and J ends were trimmed by 0 bases and 6 bases, with 13 bases remaining between them. This CDR3 comprises 15 residues. Germline V gene sequence: CDR1 SGHRS, CDR2 YFSETQ. Sequencing input: peripheral blood. This receptor was obtained from a woman in her seventies with acute or convalescent COVID-19. The rearrangement links TRBV5-1 to TRBJ1-5; maybe TRBD1 (6 bases). The CDR3 reads CASSLEGGWGQPQHF. CDR3 DNA sequence: TGCGCCAGCAGCTTGGAAGGGGGTTGGGGTCAGCCCCAGCATTTT.